This record covers a single T cell receptor beta chain. No antigen is known for it. These data belong to a study of cytomegalovirus exposure and HLA in healthy donors. V shed 0 bases and J shed 4 bases, with 11 bases lying between them. The CDR3 totals 15 residues. Germline values: CDR1 SGDLS, CDR2 YYNGEE. Overall study findings and caveats: Most CMV-associated TCR beta chains appeared HLA-restricted in a later analysis. Researchers reported in a later analysis that common viral pathogens appeared linked to several top clusters. TCR beta sequences reportedly predicted most subjects' HLA-A and HLA-B alleles accurately. A list of 164 TCR beta chains associated with cytomegalovirus was given.

With 60 Vbeta and 13 Jbeta primers, the PCR was carried out. Assay used: immunoSEQ multiplex PCR; TCRdb lists only in-frame clones, some missing. In the table there are over 150,000 clones, 65% to 90% of which are singletons. The clonotype was recovered from a male donor in good health and CMV-seronegative. Sequencing was performed on PBMCs. The gene calls are TRBV9 and TRBJ1-3, with D possibly matching TRBD1 (6 bases). Here the CDR3 reads CASSVAPGDGNTIYF. The CDR3 nucleotides read TGTGCCAGCAGCGTAGCCCCAGGGGACGGAAACACCATATATTTT.